A selection of T cell receptor beta chains follows, all from one sample in a study of neurological immune-mediated disorders. TCRdb reprocessed the 5' RACE reads with MiXCR, giving one entry per CDR3 protein. This table has tens of thousands of distinct CDR3 sequences, approximately 4.6% appearing once. What was sequenced was PBMCs. The receptors here all came from a woman in her fifties or sixties with multiple sclerosis. Each CDR3 is given with its conserved first and last residue. Fields, in order: V gene, clone size, J gene, D gene, CDR3 protein, CDR3 DNA. A D gene is named only where the DNA matches it firmly. Clone size is not always given. Where it is, it says once, few, many or a class for expanded clones.

TRBV6-5	many	TRBJ2-3	NA	CASSYWSGVRTDTQYF	TGTGCCAGCAGTTACTGGTCGGGGGTTCGCACAGATACGCAGTATTTT
TRBV11-2	many	TRBJ2-2	NA	CASSLSRAGSNTGELFF	TGTGCCAGCAGCTTATCTCGCGCAGGGTCGAACACCGGGGAGCTGTTTTTT
TRBV20-1	many	TRBJ2-2	TRBD1	CSALSGGSNTGELFF	TGCAGTGCCCTTTCAGGGGGATCGAACACCGGGGAGCTGTTTTTT
TRBV11-2	many	TRBJ1-2	TRBD1	CASSLGDSLYGYTF	TGTGCCAGCAGCTTAGGGGACAGTCTCTATGGCTACACCTTC
TRBV5-1	many	TRBJ1-6	NA	CASSFTGESPLHF	TGCGCCAGCAGCTTCACGGGAGAATCACCCCTCCACTTT
TRBV3-1	many	TRBJ1-1	NA	CASSQDQGGGTEAFF	TGTGCCAGCAGCCAAGATCAGGGCGGGGGCACTGAAGCTTTCTTT
TRBV5-6	many	TRBJ2-5	NA	CASSLYPPQETQYF	TGTGCCAGCAGCTTGTACCCCCCTCAAGAGACCCAGTACTTC
TRBV12-3/TRBV12-4	many	TRBJ2-7	TRBD2	CASSLLGGGREQYF	TGTGCCAGCAGTTTATTAGGCGGGGGACGTGAGCAGTACTTC
TRBV7-2	many	TRBJ2-1	NA	CASSLASWPRVDNEQFF	TGTGCCAGCAGCTTAGCTAGTTGGCCGAGGGTCGACAATGAGCAGTTCTTC
TRBV3-1	many	TRBJ2-3	NA	CASSQGRAWGDTQYF	TGTGCCAGCAGCCAAGGTCGAGCTTGGGGAGATACGCAGTATTTT
TRBV4-1	many	TRBJ1-1	NA	CASSQREGGEAFF	TGCGCCAGCAGCCAGCGGGAGGGCGGTGAAGCTTTCTTT
TRBV5-1	many	TRBJ2-7	NA	CASSLGQGIYEQYF	TGCGCCAGCAGCTTGGGGCAGGGAATCTACGAGCAGTACTTC
TRBV27	many	TRBJ1-5	TRBD1	CASSPTGGGNQPQHF	TGTGCCAGCAGCCCCACAGGGGGGGGCAATCAGCCCCAGCATTTT
TRBV6-1	many	TRBJ2-7	NA	CASSARPRTFHYEQYF	TGTGCCAGCAGTGCCCGTCCGCGGACTTTTCACTACGAGCAGTACTTC
TRBV24-1	many	TRBJ2-1	NA	CATRDRYNEQFF	TGTGCCACCAGAGACAGATACAATGAGCAGTTCTTC
TRBV20-1	many	TRBJ2-5	NA	CSARDPNRLVRETQYF	TGCAGTGCTAGAGATCCCAACAGACTAGTCCGAGAGACCCAGTACTTC
TRBV27	many	TRBJ2-7	NA	CASSTRRTYEQYF	TGTGCCAGCAGTACAAGACGGACCTACGAGCAGTACTTC
TRBV6-5	many	TRBJ2-1	NA	CASSHHNEQFF	TGTGCCAGCAGTCACCACAATGAGCAGTTCTTC
TRBV4-2	NA	TRBJ2-1	NA	CASSGRGKFF	TGTGCCAGCAGCGGAAGGGGAAAGTTCTTC
TRBV5-1	many	TRBJ1-5	NA	CASSLTGMSNQPQHF	TGCGCCAGCAGCTTGACAGGGATGAGCAATCAGCCCCAGCATTTT
TRBV7-9	many	TRBJ1-2	NA	CASSLRGYGYTF	TGTGCCAGCAGCTTACGCGGCTATGGCTACACCTTC
TRBV29-1	many	TRBJ1-2	TRBD1	CSVGQGGNYGYTF	TGCAGCGTTGGTCAGGGGGGAAACTATGGCTACACCTTC
TRBV7-9	many	TRBJ1-6	NA	CASSLGPTSILHF	TGTGCCAGCAGCTTGGGGCCTACCTCGATCCTCCACTTT
TRBV20-1	many	TRBJ2-7	NA	CSASGGPREQYF	TGCAGTGCTAGCGGGGGGCCACGCGAGCAGTACTTC